This is a list of T cell receptor beta chains from one sample in a study of cytomegalovirus exposure and HLA in healthy donors. Clones were read by immunoSEQ multiplex PCR, and TCRdb kept only the in-frame ones, dropping some. The sample has 120,000 or so clones, around four fifths seen once. The sequenced sample was PBMCs. The receptor source for this set is a man aged 18-30 years in good health and CMV-seropositive. Both conserved end residues are trimmed from each CDR3. The order of the fields is D gene, V gene, CDR3 protein. The D gene is left open where the match is weak.

D: TRBD1; V: TRBV4-1; CDR3: ASSQFGTGSHEQY
D: TRBD1; V: TRBV2; CDR3: ASSRGRDTGELF
D: -; V: TRBV4-1; CDR3: ASSQEANEQF
D: -; V: TRBV4-2; CDR3: ASSQWAGNDGEQY
D: -; V: TRBV19; CDR3: ASILEGWTTEAF
D: TRBD1; V: TRBV7-9; CDR3: ASSLSQGGWQPQH
D: TRBD1; V: TRBV28; CDR3: ASQTGSFPEAF
D: TRBD1; V: TRBV18; CDR3: ASNQGAGYGYT
D: -; V: TRBV9; CDR3: ASSGGTVYNEQF
D: -; V: TRBV5-6; CDR3: ASSIGQLNQPQH
D: -; V: TRBV7-9; CDR3: ASSFPGTEAF